This entry lists 26 T cell receptor beta chains sequenced from one sample in a study of blood T cell repertoires in COVID-19. Sequencing used immunoSEQ multiplex PCR; TCRdb keeps in-frame clones, though not all of them. The data hold some 140,000 clones, with over 70% observed a single time. The sequencing input was peripheral blood. All receptors come from a man older than 75 with acute or convalescent COVID-19.

The J gene is TRBJ1-6, the V gene TRBV6-5; D is unclear. CDR3 length: 13 amino acids. V shed 6 bases and J shed 6 bases, with 9 bases lying between them. The germline gives CDR1 MNHEY, CDR2 SVGAGI. CDR3 DNA sequence: TGTGCCAGCAGGGAGGTCTCTAATTCACCCCTCCACTTT. This codes for CASREVSNSPLHF.

CDR3 in amino acids: CASSPRTGDRNTEAFF. DNA of the CDR3: TGTGCCAGCAGCCCCCGGACGGGAGACCGTAACACTGAAGCTTTCTTT. The chain uses TRBV7-9 and TRBJ1-1; D not resolved. Looked up from germline, CDR1 is SEHNR and CDR2 is FQNEAQ (reference sequence). This CDR3 has 16 amino acids. Trimming left V 5 bases short and J 2 bases short, with 18 bases between.

Here the CDR3 reads CATSDPQGPGELFF. DNA of the CDR3: TGTGCCACCAGTGATCCCCAGGGCCCCGGGGAGCTGTTTTTT. The genes are TRBV24-1 and TRBJ2-2, with D perhaps TRBD1 (5 bases). Looked up from germline, CDR1 is KGHDR and CDR2 is SFDVKD. The CDR3 covers 14 residues. V dropped 3 bases and J dropped 6 bases, with 10 bases sitting between them.

The chain combines TRBV6-5 with TRBJ1-1, with D possibly TRBD1 on 6 matching bases. This CDR3 comprises 15 residues. Germline CDR1 MNHEY, CDR2 SVGAGI. V lost 7 bases to trimming and J lost 1 base, with 16 bases between them. The CDR3 sequence is CASTPSGGRNTEAFF. In DNA form, the CDR3 reads TGTGCCAGCACCCCTAGCGGGGGCAGGAACACTGAAGCTTTCTTT.

A single count supports this clone. This chain links TRBV2 with TRBJ2-3; D not certain. V was clipped by 4 bases and J by 6 bases, with 11 bases between them. The CDR3 runs to 13 residues. CDR1 SNHLY and CDR2 FYNNEI come from the germline V gene. CDR3 DNA: TGTGCCAGCAGTGTGGGTCTAGGCGATACGCAGTATTTT. Its translation: CASSVGLGDTQYF.

This rearrangement joins TRBV4-3 to TRBJ2-1; possibly TRBD2 for D (7 bases). Germline lookup yields CDR1 LGHNA and CDR2 YSLEER. Trimming cost V 0 bases and J 4 bases, with 16 bases left between them. This CDR3 has 17 amino acids. CDR3: CASSQDLTGGKYNEQFF. In DNA form, the CDR3 reads TGCGCCAGCAGCCAAGATCTTACGGGGGGCAAATACAATGAGCAGTTCTTC.

The J gene is TRBJ1-3, the V gene TRBV18; maybe TRBD1 (6 bases). Germline CDR1 and CDR2: KGHSH and LQKENI. V was trimmed by 4 bases and J by 2 bases, leaving 12 bases between them. The CDR3 loop spans 15 amino acids. The CDR3 here is CASSLRTDPGNTIYF. The CDR3 bases are TGTGCCAGCTCACTCCGGACAGATCCTGGAAACACCATATATTTT.

The chain joins TRBV5-1 to TRBJ2-2; TRBD1 matches at 7 bases. The CDR3 spans 14 residues. The trim removed 3 bases at V and 4 bases at J, leaving 3 bases unmatched. In germline, CDR1 is SGHRS, CDR2 YFSETQ. CDR3 in DNA: TGCGCCAGCAGCTCGGGACAGACCACCGGGGAGCTGTTTTTT. Translating it yields CASSSGQTTGELFF.

The CDR3 DNA reads as TGTGCCAGCAGTGAACGAGATAGCAATCAGCCCCAGCATTTT. This codes for CASSERDSNQPQHF. V gene TRBV6-1 combines with J gene TRBJ1-5, with unresolved D. The CDR3 contains 14 residues. V was pared by 2 bases and J by 0 bases, with 5 bases between. The germline V gene has CDR1 MNHNS and CDR2 SASEGT.

The CDR3 DNA is TGTGCCAGCAGCCCAGCCCGGACAGGGACTACCGGGGAGCTGTTTTTT. Protein sequence: CASSPARTGTTGELFF. The chain couples TRBV27 to TRBJ2-2; TRBD1 matches at 8 bases. The CDR3 runs 16 residues. Germline V CDR1 and CDR2: MNHEY, SMNVEV (reference sequence). The V segment lost 6 bases and the J segment 5 bases; nucleotides outside the gene matches: 11.

This clone has only a few counts. The V gene is TRBV4-1, the J gene TRBJ2-1; D not certain. The CDR3 contains 14 residues. Germline-derived CDR1 and CDR2 are MGHRA and YSYEKL. With 0 bases removed from V and 8 bases from J, the gap between germline ends came to 11 bases. The CDR3 DNA reads as TGCGCCAGCAGCCAAGATCGTCCGGTCTATGAGCAGTTCTTC. Amino acids: CASSQDRPVYEQFF.

V and J are TRBV2 and TRBJ2-7; 7 bases are a match to TRBD1. Germline V gives CDR1 SNHLY, CDR2 FYNNEI. With V trimmed by 4 bases and J by 12 bases, 9 bases remained unmatched. The CDR3 sequence is 12 residues long. The CDR3 loop is CASSGTGLLAYF. CDR3 nucleotide sequence: TGTGCCAGCAGTGGGACAGGTCTTTTGGCGTACTTC.

The V gene is TRBV7-8, the J gene TRBJ1-1, with D uncertain. This CDR3 has 16 residues. Trimming left V 2 bases short and J 3 bases short, with 16 bases between. Germline CDR1 SGHVS, CDR2 FQNEAQ. Written as DNA, the CDR3 is TGTGCCAGCAGCTTACCCGGTACCACAGTGGACACTGAAGCTTTCTTT. Translated, it gives CASSLPGTTVDTEAFF.

V is TRBV7-2 and J is TRBJ2-7; the match to TRBD2 covers 8 bases. This CDR3 contains 15 residues. Germline CDR1 and CDR2: SGHTA and FQGNSA. V lost 6 bases to trimming and J lost 2 bases; unmatched junction nucleotides: 9. This chain's CDR3 is CASSLSRGGPYEQYF. Here the CDR3 DNA reads TGTGCCAGCAGTCTTAGCCGCGGGGGGCCCTACGAGCAGTACTTC.

This chain uses TRBV30 with TRBJ1-2; TRBD1 matches at 8 bases. The CDR3 contains 15 residues. CDR1 is GTSNPN and CDR2 is SVGIG in the germline V gene (reference sequence). V shed 1 base and J 0 bases; nucleotides not matched to a gene: 4. The CDR3 sequence: CAWSAGTGANYGYTF. The DNA of the CDR3 is TGTGCCTGGAGTGCGGGGACAGGAGCTAACTATGGCTACACCTTC. Variable domain in full (rest from reference TRBV30 and TRBJ1-2): SQTIHQWPATLVQPVGSPLSLECTVEGTSNPNLYWYRQAAGRGLQLLFYSVGIGQISSEVPQNLSASRPQDRQFILSSKKLLLSDSGFYLCAWSAGTGANYGYTFGSGTRLTVV.

The V gene is TRBV2, the J gene TRBJ1-5, with a possible D match to TRBD1 (6 bases). Germline CDR1 is SNHLY and CDR2 is FYNNEI. The CDR3 consists of 13 residues. The V end lost 6 bases, the J end lost 6 bases, and 12 bases lay between the germline ends. CDR3 bases: TGTGCCAGCAGACACAGGGCGGGTCAGCCCCAGCATTTT. This codes for CASRHRAGQPQHF.

V gene TRBV5-1 combines with J gene TRBJ2-5; a weak D match, TRBD1 (6 bases). Germline loops: CDR1 SGHRS, CDR2 YFSETQ. This CDR3 contains 13 residues. The germline V and J ends were trimmed by 4 bases and 5 bases, with 12 bases remaining between them. CDR3 region: CASSPRGVETQYF. The CDR3 DNA follows: TGCGCCAGCAGCCCCAGGGGAGTGGAGACCCAGTACTTC.

The chain is built from TRBV7-2 and TRBJ1-6; possible D gene TRBD1, 6 bases. Trimming cost V 1 base and J 6 bases, with 10 bases left between them. This CDR3 spans 15 amino acids. Germline CDR1 SGHTA, CDR2 FQGNSA. The CDR3 loop reads CASSLGPQGNSPLHF. The CDR3 DNA follows: TGTGCCAGCAGCTTAGGCCCACAGGGTAATTCACCCCTCCACTTT.

The chain couples TRBV4-1 to TRBJ1-2; maybe TRBD1 (5 bases). Germline CDR1 is MGHRA and CDR2 is YSYEKL. Trimming removed 0 bases from V and 7 bases from J, with 21 bases in between. The CDR3 totals 17 residues. CDR3 sequence: CASSQEEGSGGVGGYTF. The CDR3 bases are TGCGCCAGCAGCCAAGAGGAGGGGTCTGGTGGGGTGGGTGGCTACACCTTC.

The chain uses TRBV27 and TRBJ2-5; TRBD1 aligns across 8 bases. The CDR3 runs to 18 residues. Trimming took 3 bases from V and 2 from J; bases not matched to a gene: 14. CDR1 is MNHEY, CDR2 SMNVEV, per germline (reference sequence). This chain's CDR3 is CASSLGTPTGGSQETQYF. Here the CDR3 DNA reads TGTGCCAGCAGTTTGGGCACCCCAACAGGGGGTTCTCAAGAGACCCAGTACTTC.

The CDR3 nucleotides are TGTGCCAGCAGCCCGCGGGGGGATCACTACAATGAGCAGTTCTTC. Its translation is CASSPRGDHYNEQFF. The chain links TRBV5-4 to TRBJ2-1, with 8 positions matching TRBD2. J was trimmed by 3 bases and V by 4 bases; bases with no gene match: 6. The CDR3 has 15 amino acids. The germline V gene encodes CDR1 SGHNT and CDR2 YYREEE (reference sequence).

The chain joins TRBV6-5 to TRBJ1-2; 9 bases map to TRBD1. Germline assignment: CDR1 MNHEY and CDR2 SVGAGI. This CDR3 region has 16 residues. J gave up 6 bases and V 2 bases, and 10 bases lay outside the gene matches. The CDR3 loop reads CASSYGVGQGTHGYTF. DNA for the CDR3: TGTGCCAGCAGTTACGGGGTGGGACAGGGAACACATGGCTACACCTTC.

The genes are TRBV18 and TRBJ2-5; 7 bases fit TRBD1. Germline V gives CDR1 KGHSH, CDR2 LQKENI. This CDR3 spans 15 amino acids. With V trimmed by 3 bases and J by 5 bases, 9 bases remained unmatched. The CDR3 bases are TGTGCCAGCTCACCCCCGACAGGGTTCGGGGAGACCCAGTACTTC. Its protein is CASSPPTGFGETQYF. Full variable domain (outside the CDR3, taken from reference TRBV18 and TRBJ2-5): NAGVMQNPRHLVRRRGQEARLRCSPMKGHSHVYWYRQLPEEGLKFMVYLQKENIIDESGMPKERFSAEFPKEGPSILRIQQVVRGDSAAYFCASSPPTGFGETQYFGPGTRLLVL.

The chain has TRBV18 and TRBJ1-6; D may be TRBD1 (6 bases). Between the trimmed V and J ends, which lost 2 bases and 11 bases, there was a span of 13 bases. This CDR3 spans 14 amino acids. Germline loops: CDR1 KGHSH, CDR2 LQKENI. The CDR3 DNA follows: TGTGCCAGCTCACCAGGCAGGGGTTTGGCACCCCTCCACTTT. It yields the protein CASSPGRGLAPLHF.

The chain employs TRBV5-5 and TRBJ2-7; D may be TRBD1 (5 bases). There are 13 residues in the CDR3. Germline-derived CDR1 and CDR2 are SGHKS and YYEKEE (reference sequence). V lost 2 bases and J lost 3, with 9 bases in between. The CDR3 here is CASSLQENYEQYF. The CDR3, as DNA: TGTGCCAGCAGCTTACAGGAGAACTACGAGCAGTACTTC.

J is TRBJ1-2 and V is TRBV19; a possible D gene is TRBD1 (6 bases). Per the germline V gene, CDR1 is LNHDA and CDR2 is SQIVND (reference sequence). The CDR3 sequence is 16 residues long. V was clipped by 4 bases and J by 3 bases, with 18 bases between them. The CDR3, as DNA: TGTGCCAGTAGTACCTCACAGGGTACTGAATACTATGGCTACACCTTC. Translating gives CASSTSQGTEYYGYTF.